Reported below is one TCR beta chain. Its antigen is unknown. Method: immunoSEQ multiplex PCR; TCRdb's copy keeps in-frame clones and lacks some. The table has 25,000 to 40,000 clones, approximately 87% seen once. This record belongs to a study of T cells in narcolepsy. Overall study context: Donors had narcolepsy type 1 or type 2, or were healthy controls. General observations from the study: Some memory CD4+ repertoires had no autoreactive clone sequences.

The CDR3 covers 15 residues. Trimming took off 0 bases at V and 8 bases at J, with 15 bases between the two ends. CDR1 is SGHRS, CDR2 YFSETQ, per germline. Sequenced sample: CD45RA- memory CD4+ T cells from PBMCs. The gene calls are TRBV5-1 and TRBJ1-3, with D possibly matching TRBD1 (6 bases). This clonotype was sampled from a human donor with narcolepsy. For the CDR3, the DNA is TGCGCCAGCAGCTTGGATTGGACAGCCGGGGACACCATATATTTT. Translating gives CASSLDWTAGDTIYF.